What follows are 5 T cell receptor beta chains derived from one specimen sequenced in a study of blood T cell repertoires in COVID-19. Produced via immunoSEQ multiplex PCR; TCRdb's table is partial and in-frame only. Of hundreds of thousands of clones in the sample, 70% to 90% were seen once. What was sequenced was PBMCs or T cells enriched from blood (not recorded which). These receptors all come from a middle-aged woman who had recovered from COVID-19.

The genes are TRBV9 and TRBJ2-1; 12 bases map to TRBD2. CDR1 is SGDLS and CDR2 is YYNGEE in the germline V gene. Unmatched junction bases numbered 8, after V lost 0 bases and J lost 7 bases. CDR3 length: 17 amino acids. CDR3 sequence: CASSVGGLAGGMNEQFF. The CDR3 coding sequence is TGTGCCAGCAGCGTAGGAGGGCTAGCGGGAGGGATGAATGAGCAGTTCTTC.

V is TRBV10-1 and J is TRBJ1-4; D might be TRBD1 (5 bases). CDR3 length equals 14 residues. V was cut by 3 bases and J by 8 bases, with 13 bases left in between. Looked up from germline, CDR1 is WNHNN and CDR2 is SYGVQD (reference sequence). The CDR3 sequence: CASSEKGNREKLFF. The DNA of the CDR3 is TGCGCCAGCAGTGAAAAGGGGAATCGGGAAAAACTGTTTTTT.

The chain combines TRBV15 with TRBJ1-2; 7 bases are a match to TRBD1. The V segment lost 8 bases and the J segment 5 bases; nucleotides outside the gene matches: 17. The CDR3 is 16 amino acids. Germline lookup yields CDR1 LNHNV and CDR2 YYDKDF (reference sequence). CDR3 sequence (DNA): TGTGCCACCGCCTCCGAACCGACAGGGTTCGGGTATGGCTACACCTTC. Translated: CATASEPTGFGYGYTF.

This chain links TRBV3-1 (or the pseudogene TRBV3-2) with TRBJ2-7; 9 bases fit TRBD2. In germline, CDR1 is LGHDT, CDR2 YNNKEL (reference sequence). The CDR3 has 14 residues. Germline trimming cut 6 bases from V and 5 bases from J; bases unmatched to any gene: 8. The CDR3 loop is CASRRSSGGHEQYF. The CDR3, as DNA: TGTGCCAGCAGAAGAAGTAGCGGGGGCCACGAGCAGTACTTC.

The gene calls are TRBV5-1 and TRBJ2-2; 7 bases are a match to TRBD1. V shed 2 bases, J shed 4 bases, and the junction held 5 bases outside the gene matches. Germline V gives CDR1 SGHRS, CDR2 YFSETQ. The CDR3 covers 15 residues. The CDR3 reads CASSFPGQSTGELFF. The CDR3 DNA reads as TGCGCCAGCAGCTTTCCGGGACAGAGCACCGGGGAGCTGTTTTTT.